This TCR beta chain was profiled in a study of graft-versus-host responses after intestinal transplantation. Clones were sequenced by immunoSEQ multiplex PCR, and TCRdb holds only the in-frame ones, with some missing. The table lists 45,000 to 55,000 clones, around 90% of them singletons, with over 4.5% in the top ten. V lost 3 bases and J lost 4, with 12 bases in between. Germline CDR1 and CDR2: MNHEY and SVGAGI. CDR3 length equals 15 residues. Here the sequenced sample was PBMCs, taken nearly 670 days after intestinal transplant. The receptor's source is a human patient who received an intestinal transplant, so some T cells may come from the graft donor. The chain has TRBV6-5 and TRBJ1-4, with a weak D call TRBD1 (5 bases). This CDR3 reads CASSYGGGNNEKLFF. The CDR3, as DNA: TGTGCCAGCAGTTATGGCGGGGGAAATAATGAAAAACTGTTTTTT.